The TCR beta chain described here comes from a study of monozygotic twins with inflammatory bowel disease. Study-level findings and limits: It was in IBD patients that TCRbeta diversity (inverse Simpson) was lower than in healthy co-twins.

TCRdb processed the 5' RACE reads again and assigns one entry to each CDR3 protein, with no DNA. Seen in this sample are around 190,000 distinct CDR3 sequences; the ten most common clones hold roughly 1.5%. The CDR3 totals 13 residues. Germline loops: CDR1 SEHNR, CDR2 FQNEAQ (reference sequence). Worth noting for this clonotype: The antigen is unknown.

The chain carries TRBV7-9 and TRBJ1-5; absent DNA, TCRdb's TRBD1 call cannot be checked. The sample comprised blood. This sequence originates from a human donor with ulcerative colitis or Crohn's disease, or a healthy co-twin of an affected twin (not recorded which). CDR3 loop: CASSMQGIQPQHF.